This T cell receptor beta chain was recorded in a study of blood T cells in healthy people across ages. The use of a sample-barcoded 5' primer and a J-beta primer mix characterized a second PCR of about 7 to 12 cycles. Via MiXCR, TCRdb re-called the 5' RACE reads, giving one row per CDR3 protein. The profile shows fewer than 900,000 distinct CDR3 sequences, about 42% of them singletons. CDR1 is MNHEY, CDR2 SVGEGT, per germline. This CDR3 spans 14 amino acids. V was cut by 2 bases and J by 5 bases, with 10 bases left in between. The V gene is TRBV6-2 or TRBV6-3, the J gene TRBJ1-5; no firm D call. The source of this sequence is an older woman in good health. The sample consisted of blood. CDR3 residues: CASSYHVSDQPQHF. The DNA for the CDR3 is TGTGCCAGCAGTTACCATGTCTCGGATCAGCCCCAGCATTTT.